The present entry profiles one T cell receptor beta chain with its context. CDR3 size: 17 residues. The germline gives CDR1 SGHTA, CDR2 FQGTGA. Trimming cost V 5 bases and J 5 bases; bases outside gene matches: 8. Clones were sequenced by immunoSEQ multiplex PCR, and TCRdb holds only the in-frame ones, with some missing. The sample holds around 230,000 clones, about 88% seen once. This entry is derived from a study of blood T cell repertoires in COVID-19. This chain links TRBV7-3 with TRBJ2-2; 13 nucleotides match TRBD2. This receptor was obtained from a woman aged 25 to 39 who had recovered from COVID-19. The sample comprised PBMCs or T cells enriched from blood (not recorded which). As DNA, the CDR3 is TGTGCCAGCAGCCCCATAGGGGGACTAGCGGGGACCGGGGAGCTGTTTTTT. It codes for CASSPIGGLAGTGELFF.